This T cell receptor (beta chain) derives from a study of T-cell reconstitution after alpha-beta-depleted transplantation in children. General observations from the study: Alpha-beta T cells about two months after transplant reportedly derived from several hundred expanded graft clones. T-cell numbers and diversity, one year after transplant, stemmed largely from T cells that were newly produced. At day 60, the high TCRbeta diversity found in some patients originated from recipient T cells and thymic progenitors that had survived.

The TCRbeta library was prepared with unique molecular identifiers. TCRdb processed the PCR reads anew with MiXCR; each CDR3 protein has one entry. The data hold 700,000 to 850,000 distinct CDR3 sequences, with around 17% observed a single time. On this clonotype: The antigen remains unidentified.

V dropped 3 bases and J dropped 0 bases, with 14 bases sitting between them. This CDR3 has 17 residues. In germline, CDR1 is KGHDR, CDR2 SFDVKD. The chain recombines TRBV24-1 with TRBJ2-1; D not certain. The starting material was PBMCs, mostly from graft donor cells, obtained 360 days after TCRalphabeta/CD19-depleted stem cell transplant. This receptor was obtained from a male patient under 18 who had a stem cell transplant for acute lymphoblastic leukemia, so the T cells may come from the graft donor. CDR3 sequence: CATSDPEPGPSYNEQFF. DNA of the CDR3: TGTGCCACCAGTGATCCAGAACCGGGTCCCTCCTACAATGAGCAGTTCTTC.